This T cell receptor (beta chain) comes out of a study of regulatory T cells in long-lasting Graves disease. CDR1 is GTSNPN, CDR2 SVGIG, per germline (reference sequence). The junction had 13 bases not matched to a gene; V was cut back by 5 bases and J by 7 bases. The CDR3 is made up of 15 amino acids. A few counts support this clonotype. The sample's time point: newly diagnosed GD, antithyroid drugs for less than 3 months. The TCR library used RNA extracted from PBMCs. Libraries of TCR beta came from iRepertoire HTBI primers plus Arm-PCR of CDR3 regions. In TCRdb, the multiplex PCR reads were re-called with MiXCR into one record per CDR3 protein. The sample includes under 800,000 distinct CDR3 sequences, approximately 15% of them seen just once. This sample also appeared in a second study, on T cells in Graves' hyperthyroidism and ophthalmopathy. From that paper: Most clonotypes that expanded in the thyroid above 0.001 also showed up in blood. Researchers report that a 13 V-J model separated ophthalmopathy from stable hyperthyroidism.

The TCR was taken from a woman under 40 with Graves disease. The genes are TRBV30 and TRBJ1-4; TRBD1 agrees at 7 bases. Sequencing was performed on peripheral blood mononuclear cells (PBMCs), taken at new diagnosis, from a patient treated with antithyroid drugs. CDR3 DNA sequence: TGTGCCTGGGGGACCCTTGCGGCAGGGGGTGAAAAACTGTTTTTT. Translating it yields CAWGTLAAGGEKLFF. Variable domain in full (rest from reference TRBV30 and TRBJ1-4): SQTIHQWPATLVQPVGSPLSLECTVEGTSNPNLYWYRQAAGRGLQLLFYSVGIGQISSEVPQNLSASRPQDRQFILSSKKLLLSDSGFYLCAWGTLAAGGEKLFFGSGTQLSVL.